The T cell receptor (beta chain) under discussion was sequenced for a study of blood T cell repertoires in COVID-19. Looking at the study overall: Specimens from acute and convalescent COVID-19 originated in the United States, Italy and Spain.

Trimming cost V 5 bases and J 4 bases, with 15 bases left between them. The CDR3 consists of 14 residues. CDR1 and CDR2 (germline): SGHAT, FQNNGV. Profiled with immunoSEQ multiplex PCR; TCRdb holds only in-frame clones, not every one. Among about 320,000 clones listed, over 85% were seen once. J is TRBJ2-7 and V is TRBV11-2; unclear D gene. Input material: peripheral blood. The clonotype was recovered from a woman aged 30 to 39 with COVID-19, enrolled during active disease. CDR3 DNA: TGTGCCAGCAGCGAAGACCCTCTAGTGTACGAGCAGTACTTC. This translates into CASSEDPLVYEQYF.